This T cell receptor beta chain was found in a study of beta chain features in type 1 diabetes. The whole isolated RNA underwent reverse transcription, so sequencing captured expressed TCRB transcripts. TCRdb's table, derived via immunoSEQ multiplex PCR, lists solely in-frame clones and lacks some. The data hold roughly 610,000 clones, with roughly 15% observed a single time. This clonotype originated in a man aged 18 to 35 in good health. The sequenced sample was naive CD4+ T cells from blood.

The CDR3 sequence: CASSHEPFYEQYF. CDR3 bases: TGCGCCAGCAGCCATGAACCGTTTTACGAGCAGTACTTC. The chain recombines TRBV4-3 with TRBJ2-7; D is unresolved. CDR3 length: 13 amino acids. Trimming pared 3 bases from V and 4 bases from J, leaving 10 bases between. The V gene's germline CDR1 is LGHNA and CDR2 YSLEER.